This T cell receptor (beta chain) was identified in a study of Graves' ophthalmopathy and Graves' hyperthyroidism. Whole-study context: Peripheral blood sampling occurred at initial diagnosis, before any treatment. Broader study findings: With a specificity of roughly 72% and a sensitivity of around 71%, the model predicted ophthalmopathy progression. Blood also harbored most expanded thyroid clonotypes above 0.001 frequency.

A remark on this clonotype: What it binds is unknown.

Germline values: CDR1 KGHDR, CDR2 SFDVKD. V was trimmed by 5 bases and J by 1 base, leaving 9 bases between them. The CDR3 is 14 amino acids. Amplified material comprised TCR beta CDR3 regions derived from RNA transcripts. The first round was an RT-PCR with HTBI primers, and the second round was a multiplex PCR. TCRdb reanalysed the multiplex PCR reads using MiXCR and keeps one entry per CDR3 protein. The sample has 170,000 or so distinct CDR3 sequences, around two fifths seen once; the top ten hold 8% to 9%. Ophthalmopathy donors' eye disease showed moderate-to-severe activity, CAS of at least 3, NOSPECS of at least 4 and duration under 3 months.

This receptor was taken from a man in his thirties or forties with Graves' ophthalmopathy. The chain has TRBV24-1 and TRBJ2-3, with unresolved D. Sequenced material: peripheral blood. The CDR3 DNA sequence: TGTGCCACCAGTGTGGACGACCGCACAGATACGCAGTATTTT. Translated, it gives CATSVDDRTDTQYF.